These 13 T cell receptor beta chains were all obtained from the same sample, sequenced in a study of blood T cell repertoires in COVID-19. This table comes from immunoSEQ multiplex PCR, and its TCRdb copy is limited to in-frame clones, with some not included. The sample has roughly 250,000 clones; 70% to 90% are singletons. Sequenced: PBMCs or T cells enriched from blood (not recorded which). The receptor set was obtained from a woman in her forties or fifties who had recovered from COVID-19.

This clone has only one observation. This chain joins TRBV15 and TRBJ2-3, with TRBD2 identical over 7 bases. Germline CDR1 is LNHNV and CDR2 is YYDKDF (reference sequence). The CDR3 has 14 amino acids. J was trimmed by 5 bases and V by 2 bases; bases with no gene match: 4. The CDR3, as DNA: TGTGCCACCAGCAGACTAGCGGAGATAGATACGCAGTATTTT. Protein product: CATSRLAEIDTQYF.

The CDR3 spells CASSLRGLNLYNEQFF. The CDR3 bases are TGTGCCAGCAGTTTAAGGGGACTAAACCTTTACAATGAGCAGTTCTTC. V is TRBV27 and J is TRBJ2-1; TRBD2 matches 7 bases. This CDR3 spans 16 amino acids. Germline lookup yields CDR1 MNHEY and CDR2 SMNVEV (reference sequence). With V trimmed by 2 bases and J by 4 bases, 8 bases remained unmatched.

The genes are TRBV3-1 (or the pseudogene TRBV3-2) and TRBJ2-2; D possibly corresponds to TRBD1 (6 bases). This CDR3 spans 16 amino acids. Germline loops: CDR1 LGHDT, CDR2 YNNKEL (reference sequence). The V end lost 4 bases, the J end lost 1 base, and 13 bases lay between the germline ends. CDR3 region: CASSRRQERNTGELFF. The CDR3 nucleotides are TGTGCCAGCAGCCGCCGACAGGAGCGGAACACCGGGGAGCTGTTTTTT.

The chain links TRBV29-1 to TRBJ2-3; D is uncertain. This CDR3 comprises 12 residues. Germline CDR1 is SQVTM and CDR2 is ANQGSEA. Trimming pared 6 bases from V and 3 bases from J, leaving 10 bases between. Written as DNA, the CDR3 is TGCAGCGTCAAAGCTAGAACAGATACGCAGTATTTT. It is translated as CSVKARTDTQYF.

J is TRBJ1-2 and V is TRBV11-1; 8 bases agree with TRBD1. From germline, CDR1 is SGHAT and CDR2 FQDESV (reference sequence). V lost 4 bases, J lost 4 bases, and 2 bases stayed unmatched. The CDR3 length is 13 residues. The CDR3 is CASSSTGGYGYTF. In DNA form, the CDR3 reads TGTGCCAGCAGCTCCACAGGGGGCTATGGCTACACCTTC.

The chain combines TRBV11-2 with TRBJ2-1; TRBD2 might be the D (5 bases). Germline CDR1 SGHAT, CDR2 FQNNGV. The V end lost 1 base, the J end lost 0 bases, and 7 bases lay between the germline ends. This CDR3 spans 15 amino acids. In nucleotides, the CDR3 is TGTGCCAGCAGCTTAGGGACTGACTCCTACAATGAGCAGTTCTTC. Translation: CASSLGTDSYNEQFF.

The chain joins TRBV3-1 (or the pseudogene TRBV3-2) to TRBJ1-5; 8 nucleotides line up with TRBD1. The V and J ends lost 4 bases and 3 bases, in that order; junction bases with no gene match: 5. The CDR3 has 15 amino acids. In germline, CDR1 is LGHDT, CDR2 YNNKEL (reference sequence). DNA for the CDR3: TGTGCCAGCAGCCGGGACAGGAGTTCCAATCAGCCCCAGCATTTT. Protein product: CASSRDRSSNQPQHF.

This clone was detected a few times. V is TRBV4-1 and J is TRBJ1-1; no firm D call. V was cut by 1 base and J by 5 bases, with 17 bases left in between. The germline CDR1 and CDR2 sequences are MGHRA and YSYEKL. The CDR3 has 16 amino acids. The CDR3 region is CASSQVGWGGRTEAFF. The CDR3 DNA sequence: TGCGCCAGCAGCCAAGTTGGGTGGGGAGGAAGGACTGAAGCTTTCTTT.

The chain uses TRBV18 and TRBJ1-2; 8 bases are shared with TRBD1. In germline, CDR1 is KGHSH, CDR2 LQKENI. The CDR3 spans 14 residues. Germline trimming cut 2 bases from V and 6 bases from J; bases unmatched to any gene: 5. The CDR3 loop is CASSPGQGRDGYTF. For the CDR3, the DNA is TGTGCCAGCTCACCAGGACAGGGAAGGGATGGCTACACCTTC. The full variable domain, rest sourced from reference TRBV18 and TRBJ1-2, is NAGVMQNPRHLVRRRGQEARLRCSPMKGHSHVYWYRQLPEEGLKFMVYLQKENIIDESGMPKERFSAEFPKEGPSILRIQQVVRGDSAAYFCASSPGQGRDGYTFGSGTRLTVV.

The chain recombines TRBV5-1 with TRBJ2-7; D possibly corresponds to TRBD1 (5 bases). The CDR3 is 14 residues long. V was clipped by 7 bases and J by 0 bases, with 14 bases between them. Germline CDR1 reads SGHRS; CDR2 reads YFSETQ. The CDR3 region is CASRTTWGSYEQYF. Here the CDR3 DNA reads TGCGCCAGCCGGACAACTTGGGGCTCCTACGAGCAGTACTTC.

This clone was detected once. J is TRBJ2-1 and V is TRBV3-1 (or the pseudogene TRBV3-2); 7 nucleotides align to TRBD1. Trimming took 0 bases from V and 1 from J; bases not matched to a gene: 6. This CDR3 has 17 amino acids. Germline loops: CDR1 LGHDT, CDR2 YNNKEL (reference sequence). This CDR3 is CASSQEGRGSSYNEQFF. In DNA form, the CDR3 reads TGTGCCAGCAGCCAAGAAGGCAGGGGGTCGTCCTACAATGAGCAGTTCTTC.

The J gene is TRBJ1-2, the V gene TRBV6-5; D is undetermined. CDR1 is MNHEY, CDR2 SVGAGI, per germline. There are 13 residues in the CDR3. Trimming left V 0 bases short and J 6 bases short, with 8 bases between. CDR3 in DNA: TGTGCCAGCAGTTACTCGAGGGTGGATGGCTACACCTTC. Its protein product is CASSYSRVDGYTF.

The chain couples TRBV28 to TRBJ1-4, with D tentatively TRBD1 (5 bases). Germline assignment: CDR1 MDHEN and CDR2 SYDVKM. V dropped 2 bases and J dropped 0 bases, with 13 bases sitting between them. The CDR3 totals 17 residues. DNA for the CDR3: TGTGCCAGCAGTTTAGCCGGACACGCCGCAACTAATGAAAAACTGTTTTTT. Translated, it gives CASSLAGHAATNEKLFF.